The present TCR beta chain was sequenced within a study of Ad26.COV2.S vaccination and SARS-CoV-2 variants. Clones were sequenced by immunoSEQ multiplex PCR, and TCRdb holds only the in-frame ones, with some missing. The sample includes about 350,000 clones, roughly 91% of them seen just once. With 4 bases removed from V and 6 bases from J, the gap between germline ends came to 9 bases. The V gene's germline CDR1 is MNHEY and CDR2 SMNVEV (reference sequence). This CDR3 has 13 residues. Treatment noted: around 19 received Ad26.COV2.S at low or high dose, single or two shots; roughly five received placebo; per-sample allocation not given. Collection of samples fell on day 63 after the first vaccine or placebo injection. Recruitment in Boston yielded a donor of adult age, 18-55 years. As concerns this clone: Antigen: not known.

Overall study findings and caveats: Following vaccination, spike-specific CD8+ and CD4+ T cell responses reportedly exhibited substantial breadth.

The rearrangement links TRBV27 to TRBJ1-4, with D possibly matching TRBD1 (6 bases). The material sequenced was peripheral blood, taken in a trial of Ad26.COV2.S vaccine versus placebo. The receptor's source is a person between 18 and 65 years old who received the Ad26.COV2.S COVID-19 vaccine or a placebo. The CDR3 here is CASSSYRDEKLFF. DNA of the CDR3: TGTGCCAGCAGTTCATACAGGGATGAAAAACTGTTTTTT.